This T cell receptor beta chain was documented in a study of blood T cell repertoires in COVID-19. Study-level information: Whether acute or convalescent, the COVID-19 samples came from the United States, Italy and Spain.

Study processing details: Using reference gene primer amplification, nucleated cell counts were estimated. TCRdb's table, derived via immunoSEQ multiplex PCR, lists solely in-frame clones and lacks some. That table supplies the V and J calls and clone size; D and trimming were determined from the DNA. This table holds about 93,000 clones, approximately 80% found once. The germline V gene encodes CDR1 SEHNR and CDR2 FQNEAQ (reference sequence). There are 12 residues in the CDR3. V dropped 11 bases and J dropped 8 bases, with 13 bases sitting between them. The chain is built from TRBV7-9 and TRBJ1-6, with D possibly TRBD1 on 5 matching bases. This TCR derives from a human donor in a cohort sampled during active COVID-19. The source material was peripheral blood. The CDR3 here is CAGDWGDSPLHF. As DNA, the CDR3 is TGTGCCGGCGATTGGGGGGATTCACCCCTCCACTTT.